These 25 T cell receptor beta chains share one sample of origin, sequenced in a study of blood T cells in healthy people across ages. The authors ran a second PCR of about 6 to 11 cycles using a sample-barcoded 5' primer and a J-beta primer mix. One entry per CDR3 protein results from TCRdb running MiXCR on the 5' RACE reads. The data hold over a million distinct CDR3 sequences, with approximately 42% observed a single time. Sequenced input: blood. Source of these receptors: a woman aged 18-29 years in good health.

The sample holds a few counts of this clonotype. The CDR3 DNA reads as TGCGCCAGCAGTGGCGGGGGGCTAGCGGGAGGACTCAATGAGCAGTTCTTC. Translating gives CASSGGGLAGGLNEQFF. The chain employs TRBV10-2 and TRBJ2-1; 11 nucleotides match TRBD2. The CDR3 contains 17 residues. V shed 4 bases, J shed 6 bases, and the junction held 11 bases outside the gene matches. The V gene's germline CDR1 is WSHSY and CDR2 SAAADI.

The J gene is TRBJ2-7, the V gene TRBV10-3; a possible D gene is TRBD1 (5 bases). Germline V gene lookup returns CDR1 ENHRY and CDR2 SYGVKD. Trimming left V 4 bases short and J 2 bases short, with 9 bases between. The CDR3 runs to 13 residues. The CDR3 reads CAISGRDTYEQYF. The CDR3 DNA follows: TGTGCCATCAGTGGCAGGGATACCTACGAGCAGTACTTC.

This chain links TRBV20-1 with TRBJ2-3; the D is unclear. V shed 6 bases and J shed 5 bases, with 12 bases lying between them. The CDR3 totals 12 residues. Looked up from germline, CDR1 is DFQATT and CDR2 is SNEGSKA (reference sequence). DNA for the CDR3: TGCAGTGCACGCTCCGACGGAGATACGCAGTATTTT. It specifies CSARSDGDTQYF.

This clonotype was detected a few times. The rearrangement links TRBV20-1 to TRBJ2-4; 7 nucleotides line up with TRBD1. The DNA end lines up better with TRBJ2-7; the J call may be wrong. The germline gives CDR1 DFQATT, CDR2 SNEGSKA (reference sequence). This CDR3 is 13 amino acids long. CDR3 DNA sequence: TGCAGTGCTAACCGGGACAGTACAATCGAGCAGTACTTC. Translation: CSANRDSTIEQYF.

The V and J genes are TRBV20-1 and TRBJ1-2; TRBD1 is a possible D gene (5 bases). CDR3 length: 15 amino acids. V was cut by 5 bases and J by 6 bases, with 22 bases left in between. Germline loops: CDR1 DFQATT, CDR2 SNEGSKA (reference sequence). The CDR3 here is CSARGVGAVVDGYTF. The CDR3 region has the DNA TGCAGTGCTCGAGGGGTGGGAGCCGTCGTAGATGGCTACACCTTC.

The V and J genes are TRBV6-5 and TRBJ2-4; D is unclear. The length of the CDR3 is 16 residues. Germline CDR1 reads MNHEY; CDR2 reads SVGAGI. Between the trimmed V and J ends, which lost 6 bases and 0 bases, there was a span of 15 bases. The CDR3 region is CASSPNGILAKNIQYF. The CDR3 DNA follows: TGTGCCAGCAGCCCCAATGGGATTTTAGCCAAAAACATTCAGTACTTC.

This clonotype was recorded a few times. The CDR3 sequence is CASSPSLTSGRSNEQFF. CDR3 nucleotides: TGTGCCAGCTCACCATCCTTGACTAGCGGGAGATCTAATGAGCAGTTCTTC. V usage is TRBV18 and J usage is TRBJ2-1; TRBD2 matches at 12 bases. The CDR3 covers 17 residues. The V segment lost 2 bases and the J segment 7 bases; nucleotides outside the gene matches: 9. The V gene's germline CDR1 is KGHSH and CDR2 LQKENI.

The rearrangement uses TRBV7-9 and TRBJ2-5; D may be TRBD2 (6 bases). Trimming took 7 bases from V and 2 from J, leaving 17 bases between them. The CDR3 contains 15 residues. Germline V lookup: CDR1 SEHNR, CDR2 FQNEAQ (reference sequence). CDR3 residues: CASTVGDLSQETQYF. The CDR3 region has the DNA TGTGCCAGCACCGTAGGGGACTTAAGTCAAGAGACCCAGTACTTC.

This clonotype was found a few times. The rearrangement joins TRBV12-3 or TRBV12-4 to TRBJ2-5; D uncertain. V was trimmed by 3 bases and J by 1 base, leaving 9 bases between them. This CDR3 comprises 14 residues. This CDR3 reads CASSLYGVQETQYF. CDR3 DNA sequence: TGTGCCAGCAGTTTGTACGGCGTCCAAGAGACCCAGTACTTC.

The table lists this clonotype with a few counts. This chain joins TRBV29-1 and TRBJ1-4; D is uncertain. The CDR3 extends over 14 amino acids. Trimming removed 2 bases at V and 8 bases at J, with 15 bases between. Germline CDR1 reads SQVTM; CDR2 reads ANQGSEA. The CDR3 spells CSVEPPGEFEKLFF. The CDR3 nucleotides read TGCAGCGTTGAACCACCCGGAGAGTTCGAAAAACTGTTTTTT.

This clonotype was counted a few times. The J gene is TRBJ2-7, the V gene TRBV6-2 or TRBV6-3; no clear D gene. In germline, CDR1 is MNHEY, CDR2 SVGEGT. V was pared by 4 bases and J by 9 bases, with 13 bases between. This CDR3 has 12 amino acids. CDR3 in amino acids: CASSSPRVVQYF. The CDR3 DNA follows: TGTGCCAGCAGTTCCCCAAGGGTTGTGCAGTACTTC.

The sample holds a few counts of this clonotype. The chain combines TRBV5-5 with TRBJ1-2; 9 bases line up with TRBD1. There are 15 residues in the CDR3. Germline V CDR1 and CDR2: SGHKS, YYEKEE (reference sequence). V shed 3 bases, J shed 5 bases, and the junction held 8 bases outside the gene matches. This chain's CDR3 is CASSSPRTGEYGYTF. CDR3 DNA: TGTGCCAGCAGCTCGCCCAGGACAGGGGAATATGGCTACACCTTC.

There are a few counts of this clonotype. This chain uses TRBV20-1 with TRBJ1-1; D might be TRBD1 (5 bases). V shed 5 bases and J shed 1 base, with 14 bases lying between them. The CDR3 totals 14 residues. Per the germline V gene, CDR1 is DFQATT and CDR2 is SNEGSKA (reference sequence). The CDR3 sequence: CSALVGTANTEAFF. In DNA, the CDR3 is TGCAGTGCTTTGGTCGGGACCGCGAACACTGAAGCTTTCTTT.

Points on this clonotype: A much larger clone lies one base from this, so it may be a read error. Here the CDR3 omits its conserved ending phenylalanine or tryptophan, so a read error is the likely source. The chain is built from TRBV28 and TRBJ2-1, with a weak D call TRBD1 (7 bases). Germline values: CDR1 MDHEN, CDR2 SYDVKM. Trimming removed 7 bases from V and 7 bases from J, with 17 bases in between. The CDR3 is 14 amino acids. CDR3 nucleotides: TGTGCCAGCACCAGGCAGGGGGGTGTGAATGAGCAGTTCTTA. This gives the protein CASTRQGGVNEQFL.

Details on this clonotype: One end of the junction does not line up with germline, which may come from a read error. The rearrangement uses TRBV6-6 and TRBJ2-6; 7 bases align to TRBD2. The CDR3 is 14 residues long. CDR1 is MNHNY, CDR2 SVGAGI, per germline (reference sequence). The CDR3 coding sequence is TGTGCCGGGGGGGAGGTCTCTGCGGCCAACGTCCTGACTTTC. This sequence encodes CAGGEVSAANVLTF.

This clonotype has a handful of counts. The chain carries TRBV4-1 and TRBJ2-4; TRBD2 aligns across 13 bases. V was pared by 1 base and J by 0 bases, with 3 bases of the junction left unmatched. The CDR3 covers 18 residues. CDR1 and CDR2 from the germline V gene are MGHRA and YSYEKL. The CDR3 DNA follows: TGCGCCAGCAGCCAAGGACTAGCGGGGGGTCCAGCCAAAAACATTCAGTACTTC. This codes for CASSQGLAGGPAKNIQYF.

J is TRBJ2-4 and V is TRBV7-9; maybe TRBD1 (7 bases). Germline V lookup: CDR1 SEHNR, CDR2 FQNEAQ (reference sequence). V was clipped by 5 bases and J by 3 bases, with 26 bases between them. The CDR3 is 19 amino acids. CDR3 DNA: TGTGCCAGCAGCGGGGGGACAGCGGAATCACTAGGGGGCAAAAACATTCAGTACTTC. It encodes CASSGGTAESLGGKNIQYF.

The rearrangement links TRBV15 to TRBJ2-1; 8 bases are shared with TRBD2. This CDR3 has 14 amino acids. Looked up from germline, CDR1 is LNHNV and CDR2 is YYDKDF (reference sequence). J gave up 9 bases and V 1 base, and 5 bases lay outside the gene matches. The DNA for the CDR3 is TGTGCCACCAGCAGAGCGGGAGGGCCGTCTGAGCAGTTCTTC. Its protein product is CATSRAGGPSEQFF. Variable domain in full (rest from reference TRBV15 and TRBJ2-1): DAMVIQNPRYQVTQFGKPVTLSCSQTLNHNVMYWYQQKSSQAPKLLFHYYDKDFNNEADTPDNFQSRRPNTSFCFLDIRSPGLGDTAMYLCATSRAGGPSEQFFGPGTRLTVL.

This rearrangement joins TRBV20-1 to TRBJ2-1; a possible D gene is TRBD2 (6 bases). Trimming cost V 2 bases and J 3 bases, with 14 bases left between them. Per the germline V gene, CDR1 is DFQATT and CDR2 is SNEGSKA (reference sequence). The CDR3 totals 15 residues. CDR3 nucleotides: TGCAGTGCTAGATCTAGGCGGGACTTCTACAATGAGCAGTTCTTC. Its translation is CSARSRRDFYNEQFF.

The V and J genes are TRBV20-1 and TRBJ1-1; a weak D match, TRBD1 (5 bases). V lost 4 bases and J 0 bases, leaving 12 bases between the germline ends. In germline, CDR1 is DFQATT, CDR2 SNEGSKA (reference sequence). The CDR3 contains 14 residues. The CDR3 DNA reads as TGCAGTGCTAAAACAGGAACCTTGAACACTGAAGCTTTCTTT. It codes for CSAKTGTLNTEAFF.

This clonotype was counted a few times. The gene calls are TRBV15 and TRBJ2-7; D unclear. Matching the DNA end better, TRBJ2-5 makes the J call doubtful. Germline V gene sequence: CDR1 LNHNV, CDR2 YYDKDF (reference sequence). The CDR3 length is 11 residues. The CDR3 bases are TGTGCCACCAGCAGGGGGGAGACCCAGTACTTC. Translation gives CATSRGETQYF.

CDR3 sequence (DNA): TGTGCCAGCACCTCCCTCAGGGCGGGGGGGCACAATGAGCAGTTCTTC. Translation gives CASTSLRAGGHNEQFF. V is TRBV27 and J is TRBJ2-1; TRBD2 matches 9 bases. The CDR3 covers 16 residues. The trim removed 7 bases at V and 5 bases at J, leaving 12 bases unmatched. The germline V gene encodes CDR1 MNHEY and CDR2 SMNVEV (reference sequence).

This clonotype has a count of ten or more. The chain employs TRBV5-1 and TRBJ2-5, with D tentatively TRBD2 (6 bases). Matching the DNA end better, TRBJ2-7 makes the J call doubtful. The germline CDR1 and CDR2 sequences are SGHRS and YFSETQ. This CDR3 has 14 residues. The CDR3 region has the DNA TGCGCCAGCAGCTTGGGTAGCGGTCTCGGCGAGCAGTACTTC. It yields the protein CASSLGSGLGEQYF.

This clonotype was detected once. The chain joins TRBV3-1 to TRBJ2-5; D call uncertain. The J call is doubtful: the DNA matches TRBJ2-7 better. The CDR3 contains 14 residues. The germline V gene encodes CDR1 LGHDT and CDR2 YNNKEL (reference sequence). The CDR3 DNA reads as TGTGCCAGCAGCCGAACGTTACCAACTTACGAGCAGTACTTC. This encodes CASSRTLPTYEQYF.

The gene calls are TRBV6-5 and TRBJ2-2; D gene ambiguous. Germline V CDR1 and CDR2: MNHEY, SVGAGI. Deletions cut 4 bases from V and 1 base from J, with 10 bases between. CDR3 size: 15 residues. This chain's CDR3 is CASSFGVGNTGELFF. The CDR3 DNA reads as TGTGCCAGCAGTTTTGGGGTAGGGAACACCGGGGAGCTGTTTTTT.